One sample yielded the 7 T cell receptor beta chains listed below, sequenced in a study of blood T cells in healthy people across ages. The use of a sample-barcoded 5' primer and a J-beta primer mix characterized a second PCR of roughly 6 to 11 cycles. Each CDR3 protein gets one entry after TCRdb re-called the 5' RACE reads with MiXCR. In the table there are fewer than 800,000 distinct CDR3 sequences, approximately 30% of which are singletons. The sequenced sample was blood. All receptors derive from a woman older than 75 in good health.

This clonotype was detected a few times. A much larger clone lies a single base off, so this may be a read error. CDR3 protein: CASRAQIRETQYF. For the CDR3, the DNA is TGTGCCAGCAGGGCCCAGATCAGGGAGACCCAGTACTTC. The chain links TRBV2 to TRBJ2-5; D uncertain. V was cut by 6 bases and J by 5 bases, with 13 bases left in between. The CDR3 is 13 residues long. Germline V gene data show CDR1 as SNHLY and CDR2 as FYNNEI.

This clonotype was observed a handful of times. The rearrangement links TRBV6-2 or TRBV6-3 to TRBJ2-2, with 7 bases aligning to TRBD1. Germline V gives CDR1 MNHEY, CDR2 SVGEGT. Germline trimming cut 8 bases from V and 9 bases from J; bases unmatched to any gene: 9. The length of the CDR3 is 13 residues. The CDR3 bases are TGTGCCAGCCAGGGGACAGCGAAATGGGAGCTGTTTTTT. Amino acid sequence: CASQGTAKWELFF.

This clonotype appeared a single time. V and J are TRBV20-1 and TRBJ2-7; D gene ambiguous. The V gene's germline CDR1 is DFQATT and CDR2 SNEGSKA (reference sequence). The ends were cut back, 6 bases at V and 0 bases at J, with 12 bases in the middle. The CDR3 length is 13 residues. CDR3 nucleotides: TGCAGTGCCCCACGGATTAGCTCCTACGAGCAGTACTTC. Encoded protein: CSAPRISSYEQYF.

This chain links TRBV30 with TRBJ1-5, with 8 bases that match TRBD1. The J segment lost 4 bases and the V segment lost 0 bases, leaving 5 bases of the junction unmatched. The germline CDR1 and CDR2 sequences are GTSNPN and SVGIG (reference sequence). This CDR3 is 15 amino acids long. CDR3 residues: CAWSVGTGSNQPQHF. The CDR3, as DNA: TGTGCCTGGAGTGTAGGGACAGGCTCGAATCAGCCCCAGCATTTT.

This chain connects TRBV7-9 to TRBJ2-5; D is unclear. The CDR3 is 11 residues long. The germline CDR1 and CDR2 sequences are SEHNR and FQNEAQ (reference sequence). V was shortened by 4 bases and J by 7 bases, with 7 bases between the two germline ends. In nucleotides, the CDR3 is TGTGCCAGCAGCTCCGGCCGGACCCAGTACTTC. Amino acids: CASSSGRTQYF.

Of note for this clonotype: This may be a read error, as it is one base from a much larger clone. V and J are TRBV12-3 or TRBV12-4 and TRBJ1-5; D unresolved. The CDR3 contains 13 residues. The germline V and J ends were trimmed by 5 bases and 5 bases, with 10 bases remaining between them. The CDR3 DNA sequence: TGTGCCAGCAGTACACTGAAGGATCAGCCCCAGCATTTT. It translates to CASSTLKDQPQHF.

The rearrangement links TRBV20-1 to TRBJ2-1; TRBD1 matches 8 bases. CDR1 DFQATT and CDR2 SNEGSKA come from the germline V gene (reference sequence). V shed 5 bases and J 5 bases; nucleotides not matched to a gene: 11. CDR3 length: 15 amino acids. CDR3 sequence reads: CSAPKPGQVHNEQFF. The CDR3 bases are TGCAGTGCTCCTAAACCGGGACAGGTGCACAATGAGCAGTTCTTC.